One sample yielded the 10 T cell receptor beta chains listed below, sequenced in a study of blood T cell repertoires in COVID-19. Data came from immunoSEQ multiplex PCR; TCRdb stores just in-frame clones and leaves some out. This sample has over 85,000 clones, with approximately 90% found just once. Sequencing was done on a sample of peripheral blood. Receptor source: a woman aged 45 to 65 with acute or convalescent COVID-19.

A single count supports this clone. The chain is built from TRBV6-5 and TRBJ2-5; no definite D call. This CDR3 comprises 15 residues. CDR1 MNHEY and CDR2 SVGAGI come from the germline V gene. Trimming took 6 bases from V and 0 from J, leaving 14 bases between them. DNA for the CDR3: TGTGCCAGCAGCGTGGGCAGTACGTACCAAGAGACCCAGTACTTC. Residues: CASSVGSTYQETQYF.

This rearrangement joins TRBV24-1 to TRBJ2-1; 7 positions agree with TRBD1. This CDR3 is built from 15 residues. From germline, CDR1 is KGHDR and CDR2 SFDVKD. Trimming cost V 4 bases and J 7 bases; bases outside gene matches: 9. The CDR3 DNA reads TGTGCCACCAGTGAGGCAAAACAGGGGTCGAATGAGCAGTTCTTC. Amino acids: CATSEAKQGSNEQFF.

In its sample, this clone was seen a few times. The chain is built from TRBV19 and TRBJ2-3; 9 bases are shared with TRBD1. This CDR3 has 15 residues. J lost 2 bases, V lost 7 bases, and 7 bases had no gene match. Germline V CDR1 and CDR2: LNHDA, SQIVND (reference sequence). The CDR3 DNA reads as TGTGCCAGTAATAGGCGGGACAGGGACACAGATACGCAGTATTTT. It is translated as CASNRRDRDTDTQYF.

The CDR3 DNA reads as TGTGCCAGCAGTTCTGTCGCGGGAGGTACAGATACGCAGTATTTT. Its protein product is CASSSVAGGTDTQYF. The chain carries TRBV28 and TRBJ2-3; TRBD2 agrees at 8 bases. Per the germline V gene, CDR1 is MDHEN and CDR2 is SYDVKM. This CDR3 is built from 15 residues. J lost 3 bases, V lost 4 bases, and 6 bases had no gene match.

CDR3 sequence: CASSQGDRATGELFF. In nucleotides, the CDR3 is TGCGCCAGCAGCCAAGGGGACAGGGCCACCGGGGAGCTGTTTTTT. V and J are TRBV4-1 and TRBJ2-2; 9 positions match TRBD1. Germline V gene data show CDR1 as MGHRA and CDR2 as YSYEKL. The V and J ends lost 1 base and 4 bases, in that order; junction bases with no gene match: 1. CDR3 length: 15 residues.

CDR3 nucleotides: TGTGCCAGCAGTCTCAGGGGAACTGAAGCTTTCTTT. Translating it yields CASSLRGTEAFF. This chain joins TRBV6-5 and TRBJ1-1, with D maybe TRBD1 (6 bases). This CDR3 is built from 12 residues. V was pared by 5 bases and J by 5 bases, with 9 bases between. CDR1 MNHEY and CDR2 SVGAGI come from the germline V gene.

V gene TRBV5-1 combines with J gene TRBJ2-1; TRBD2 agrees at 9 bases. There are 15 residues in the CDR3. The junction had 5 bases not matched to a gene; V was cut back by 0 bases and J by 7 bases. From germline, CDR1 is SGHRS and CDR2 YFSETQ. CDR3 DNA: TGCGCCAGCAGCTTGGTTTCGGGACTAGCAAATGAGCAGTTCTTC. Encoded protein: CASSLVSGLANEQFF.

Points on this clone: At the DNA level, this CDR3 is encoded by other sequences in the same sample as well. This chain connects TRBV5-1 to TRBJ2-3; D remains unclear. The germline V gene encodes CDR1 SGHRS and CDR2 YFSETQ. This CDR3 spans 12 amino acids. V lost 0 bases, J lost 6 bases, and 5 bases lay in between. The CDR3 DNA sequence: TGCGCCAGCAGCTTGGGGGCGGATACGCAGTATTTT. Translation gives CASSLGADTQYF.

The chain uses TRBV24-1 and TRBJ2-1, with 13 bases fitting TRBD2. CDR1 is KGHDR and CDR2 is SFDVKD in the germline V gene. The V and J ends lost 2 bases and 4 bases, in that order; junction bases with no gene match: 16. This CDR3 has 21 amino acids. CDR3 in amino acids: CATSDSSGTSGEGRGYNEQFF. As DNA, the CDR3 is TGTGCCACCAGTGATTCATCGGGGACTAGCGGGGAAGGTAGGGGGTACAATGAGCAGTTCTTC.

V is TRBV28 and J is TRBJ1-1, with 10 bases that match TRBD1. Germline V gives CDR1 MDHEN, CDR2 SYDVKM. Losses at the gene ends were 4 bases for V and 4 bases for J; bases not matched to a gene: 6. CDR3 length equals 15 residues. CDR3 amino acids: CASSSRQGAFTEAFF. The CDR3 DNA reads TGTGCCAGCAGTTCTCGACAGGGGGCGTTCACTGAAGCTTTCTTT.